Listed below are T cell receptor beta chains from one sample, sequenced in a study of response to subunit inactivated influenza vaccine. MiXCR was run by TCRdb on the RT-PCR reads, yielding one entry per CDR3 protein. The table lists 500,000 to 700,000 distinct CDR3 sequences, roughly 25% of them singletons, with about 3% in the top ten. These data were likewise used in another study, on T cells expressing NK-cell markers.

The specimen comprised CD4+ T cells sorted from PBMCs, sampled roughly 12 days after vaccination. These receptors were collected from a middle-aged man who received an inactivated influenza vaccine. Each CDR3 is given with its conserved first and last residue. D genes are given only for firm matches. Rows give clone size only sometimes, using once, few, many, or a class for an expanded clone.

V	size	J	D	CDR3	DNA
TRBV3-1	few	TRBJ2-5	TRBD2	CASSPGLAAETQYF	TGTGCCAGCAGCCCCGGACTAGCGGCAGAGACCCAGTACTTC
TRBV3-1	.	TRBJ2-2	TRBD1	CASSPPYWDRRRHTGELFF	TGTGCCAGCAGCCCCCCTTACTGGGACAGGAGACGCCACACCGGGGAGCTGTTTTTT
TRBV9	.	TRBJ1-2	.	CASSVAVSVPYGYTF	TGTGCCAGCAGCGTAGCGGTCAGCGTACCCTATGGCTACACCTTC
TRBV6-1	few	TRBJ2-7	TRBD1	CASIDRVSYEQYF	TGTGCCAGCATTGACAGGGTCTCCTACGAGCAGTACTTC
TRBV7-9	many	TRBJ2-1	TRBD2	CASSLLAGMFSDEQFF	TGTGCCAGCAGCTTGCTAGCGGGAATGTTTAGCGATGAGCAGTTCTTC
TRBV18	few	TRBJ1-5	.	CASSPQDNRNQPQHF	TGTGCCAGCTCACCACAGGACAACCGCAATCAGCCCCAGCATTTT
TRBV12-3/TRBV12-4	.	TRBJ1-6	.	CASSLPSGMHNSPLHF	TGTGCCAGCAGCCTTCCATCAGGCATGCATAATTCACCCCTCCACTTT
TRBV20-1	.	TRBJ2-5	TRBD2	CSAKGTSGIVRTQYF	TGCAGTGCTAAAGGGACTAGCGGGATAGTCAGGACCCAGTACTTC
TRBV6-2/TRBV6-3	.	TRBJ2-1	TRBD2	CASSYVVGRGGLNEQFF	TGTGCCAGCAGTTACGTTGTGGGGCGGGGGGGCCTCAATGAGCAGTTCTTC
TRBV6-5	.	TRBJ2-3	.	CASSYTGLEDTQYF	TGTGCCAGCAGTTATACAGGGCTCGAAGATACGCAGTATTTT
TRBV7-8	.	TRBJ2-3	.	CASSLTRSGSGDTQYF	TGTGCCAGCAGCTTGACTAGGTCGGGTTCGGGAGATACGCAGTATTTT
TRBV5-1	many	TRBJ1-1	.	CASSSTANTEAFF	TGCGCCAGCAGCTCGACAGCGAACACTGAAGCTTTCTTT
TRBV19	.	TRBJ2-7	.	CASRAADSLYEQYF	TGTGCCAGTAGGGCCGCGGACAGCCTCTACGAGCAGTACTTC
TRBV4-2	many	TRBJ2-7	.	CASSPGGGSTYEQYF	TGTGCCAGCAGCCCCGGGGGCGGGTCTACCTACGAGCAGTACTTC
TRBV6-2/TRBV6-3	.	TRBJ2-1	.	CASSYYPGVQGPYNEQFF	TGTGCCAGCAGTTACTACCCAGGGGTACAGGGACCCTACAATGAGCAGTTCTTC
TRBV6-2/TRBV6-3	.	TRBJ2-3	TRBD2	CASSYLKKGTSGIQTDTQYF	TGTGCCAGCAGTTACTTGAAGAAAGGGACTAGCGGGATCCAGACAGATACGCAGTATTTT
TRBV29-1	.	TRBJ2-1	.	CSVAWGSGDEQFF	TGCAGCGTTGCGTGGGGGAGTGGGGATGAGCAGTTCTTC
TRBV12-3/TRBV12-4	.	TRBJ1-3	TRBD1	CASSSQDRKTGNTIYF	TGTGCCAGCAGTTCCCAGGACAGGAAGACCGGAAACACCATATATTTT
TRBV5-1	.	TRBJ2-1	TRBD1	CASSLQQGVGNEQFF	TGCGCCAGCAGCTTGCAACAGGGGGTCGGAAATGAGCAGTTCTTC
TRBV25-1	few	TRBJ2-2	TRBD1	CASAPTGGAGELFF	TGTGCCAGCGCACCGACAGGGGGGGCCGGGGAGCTGTTTTTT
TRBV3-1	few	TRBJ2-4	.	CASSQERGRDLIAKNIQYF	TGTGCCAGCAGCCAAGAACGGGGGCGCGACTTAATAGCCAAAAACATTCAGTACTTC
TRBV7-2	few	TRBJ1-4	TRBD1	CASSLENRGEKLFF	TGTGCCAGCAGCTTAGAAAACAGGGGTGAAAAACTGTTTTTT
TRBV7-2	.	TRBJ1-4	.	CASSLGAYSNEKLFF	TGTGCCAGCAGCTTAGGGGCATACTCAAATGAAAAACTGTTTTTT
TRBV6-2/TRBV6-3	.	TRBJ1-5	.	CASEDTGNQPQHF	TGTGCCAGCGAGGACACCGGCAATCAGCCCCAGCATTTT
TRBV12-3/TRBV12-4	few	TRBJ1-3	.	CASSLAPARSGNTIYF	TGTGCCAGCAGTTTAGCTCCGGCCCGCTCTGGAAACACCATATATTTT
TRBV11-2	few	TRBJ2-1	.	CASSLDLLASSYNEQFF	TGTGCCAGCAGCTTAGATCTTTTAGCAAGCTCCTACAATGAGCAGTTCTTC
TRBV4-2	few	TRBJ2-5	.	CASSQGSGPSQETQYF	TGTGCCAGCAGCCAAGGAAGTGGACCATCCCAAGAGACCCAGTACTTC
TRBV4-3	few	TRBJ1-4	.	CASSQDRAVRHSKLFF	TGCGCCAGCAGCCAAGATAGGGCAGTCCGGCATTCAAAACTGTTTTTT
TRBV6-1	few	TRBJ1-4	.	CASSGTSATNEKLFF	TGTGCCAGCAGTGGGACGTCTGCAACTAATGAAAAACTGTTTTTT
TRBV7-2	.	TRBJ1-1	.	CASSLDTGMNTEASF	TGTGCCAGCAGCTTAGATACAGGGATGAACACTGAAGCTTCCTTT
TRBV20-1	.	TRBJ2-1	.	CSARQAGLYNEQFF	TGCAGTGCTAGGCAGGCGGGCCTTTACAATGAGCAGTTCTTC
TRBV11-2	many	TRBJ1-6	.	CASSLSRPAGRLYNSPLHF	TGTGCCAGCAGCTTATCACGTCCCGCAGGGCGGCTTTATAATTCACCCCTCCACTTT
TRBV30	.	TRBJ1-4	TRBD1	CAWTRQGLNEKLFF	TGTGCCTGGACTAGACAGGGCCTTAATGAAAAACTGTTTTTT
TRBV18	.	TRBJ2-3	.	CASSPPGGQGADTQYF	TGTGCCAGCTCACCACCCGGGGGGCAAGGTGCAGATACGCAGTATTTT
TRBV4-3	.	TRBJ1-4	TRBD1	CASSQVSGPGTGVNEKLFF	TGCGCCAGCAGCCAAGTTTCCGGACCGGGGACAGGAGTTAATGAAAAACTGTTTTTT
TRBV15	few	TRBJ2-7	.	CATSRDPATYEQYF	TGTGCCACCAGCAGAGATCCAGCTACCTACGAGCAGTACTTC
TRBV5-1	few	TRBJ2-2	.	CASSYRTANTGELFF	TGCGCCAGCAGCTATCGGACTGCGAACACCGGGGAGCTGTTTTTT
TRBV7-2	.	TRBJ2-1	.	CASSLVLDPRQFF	TGTGCCAGCAGCTTAGTTTTGGACCCTCGACAGTTCTTC
TRBV5-1	.	TRBJ2-2	.	CASNSLGDTGELFF	TGCGCCAGCAACTCCTTAGGGGACACCGGGGAGCTGTTTTTT
TRBV24-1	.	TRBJ2-3	TRBD1	CATSDSRDRRTDTQYF	TGTGCCACCAGTGATTCCCGGGACAGGCGAACAGATACGCAGTATTTT
TRBV15	.	TRBJ2-1	.	CATAIDRQPGYEQFF	TGTGCCACCGCCATCGACAGGCAGCCCGGCTATGAGCAGTTCTTC
TRBV30	.	TRBJ1-4	.	CAWSGQYQEKLFF	TGTGCCTGGAGTGGGCAGTACCAGGAAAAACTGTTTTTT
TRBV5-6	.	TRBJ2-2	.	CASSSGLGELFF	TGTGCCAGCAGCTCGGGGTTGGGGGAGCTGTTTTTT
TRBV20-1	.	TRBJ2-7	.	CSARLGVAPYEQYF	TGCAGTGCTAGGCTCGGGGTAGCGCCCTACGAGCAGTACTTC
TRBV14	.	TRBJ2-5	.	CASSQWTGEETQYF	TGTGCCAGCAGCCAATGGACGGGGGAAGAGACCCAGTACTTC
TRBV7-6	once	TRBJ2-2	.	CASSLIGTAGPGSGELFF	TGTGCCAGCAGCTTAATTGGGACAGCGGGCCCTGGTTCGGGGGAGCTGTTTTTT
TRBV5-6	few	TRBJ2-5	TRBD1	CASSWGTGGQETQYF	TGTGCCAGCAGCTGGGGGACAGGGGGTCAAGAGACCCAGTACTTC
TRBV7-2	.	TRBJ2-1	TRBD2	CASSQRGGGVNEQFF	TGTGCCAGCAGCCAGCGGGGGGGCGGGGTCAATGAGCAGTTCTTC
TRBV5-1	.	TRBJ1-4	.	CASSPEVGANEKLFF	TGCGCCAGCAGCCCAGAGGTGGGGGCTAATGAAAAACTGTTTTTT
TRBV5-1	.	TRBJ2-5	TRBD1	CASSLGGQGAEETQYF	TGCGCCAGCAGCTTGGGAGGACAGGGGGCTGAAGAGACCCAGTACTTC
TRBV7-2	few	TRBJ2-5	.	CASSLGPPVQETQYF	TGTGCCAGCAGCTTGGGGCCGCCTGTACAAGAGACCCAGTACTTC
TRBV6-5	few	TRBJ1-1	.	CASSYNLNTEAFF	TGTGCCAGCAGTTACAACCTCAACACTGAAGCTTTCTTT
TRBV20-1	.	TRBJ2-7	.	CSVRSGYEQYF	TGCAGTGTCAGGTCCGGCTACGAGCAGTACTTC
TRBV20-1	few	TRBJ2-1	TRBD2	CSATSTSGANEQFF	TGCAGTGCTACAAGCACTAGCGGGGCCAATGAGCAGTTCTTC
TRBV4-3	.	TRBJ2-2	.	CASSQEVRVPANTGELFF	TGCGCCAGCAGCCAAGAAGTGCGCGTTCCCGCGAACACCGGGGAGCTGTTTTTT
TRBV5-1	many	TRBJ2-7	TRBD1	CASSQQTTGPGEQYF	TGCGCCAGCAGCCAGCAGACGACAGGGCCGGGGGAGCAGTACTTC
TRBV20-1	.	TRBJ2-3	TRBD2	CSAHGLAGDLGTDTQYF	TGCAGTGCTCACGGACTAGCGGGGGACCTCGGCACAGATACGCAGTATTTT
TRBV7-2	few	TRBJ2-7	.	CASSLAQVYEQYF	TGTGCCAGCAGCTTAGCACAGGTCTACGAGCAGTACTTC
TRBV30	.	TRBJ2-5	.	CAWSDYPKRVETQYF	TGTGCCTGGAGTGACTACCCCAAGAGAGTAGAGACCCAGTACTTC
TRBV19	.	TRBJ1-1	TRBD1	CASSTQGGGGTEAFF	TGTGCCAGTAGTACCCAGGGGGGCGGGGGGACTGAAGCTTTCTTT